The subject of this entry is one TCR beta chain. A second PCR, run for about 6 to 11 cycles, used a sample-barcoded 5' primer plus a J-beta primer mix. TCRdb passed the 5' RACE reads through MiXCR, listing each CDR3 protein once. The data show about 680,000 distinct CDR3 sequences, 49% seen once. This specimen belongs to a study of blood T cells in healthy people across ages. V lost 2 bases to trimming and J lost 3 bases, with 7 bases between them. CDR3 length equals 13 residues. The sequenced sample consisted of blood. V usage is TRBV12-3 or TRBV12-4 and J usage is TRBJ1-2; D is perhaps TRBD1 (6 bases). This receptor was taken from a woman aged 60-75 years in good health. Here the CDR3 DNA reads TGTGCCAGCAGTTTAAGGGGGGACTATGGCTACACCTTC. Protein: CASSLRGDYGYTF.